These 4 T cell receptor beta chains came from one sample sequenced in a study of OX40 agonist ivuxolimab in advanced cancers. Profiled with immunoSEQ multiplex PCR; TCRdb holds only in-frame clones, not every one. Of about 60,000 clones in the sample, 87% were seen once. The sample here was CD4+ or CD8+ T cells sorted from blood, taken in a trial of the OX40 agonist ivuxolimab. The origin of the receptors is an adult with an advanced solid tumor such as melanoma, head and neck, liver or kidney cancer.

The genes are TRBV5-1 and TRBJ2-1; 10 bases line up with TRBD1. The CDR3 has 16 amino acids. CDR1 SGHRS and CDR2 YFSETQ come from the germline V gene. Trimming at V came to 3 bases and at J to 7 bases, leaving 10 bases not matched to a gene. CDR3 amino acids: CASSSIYRDRGNEQFF. CDR3 nucleotide sequence: TGCGCCAGCAGCTCCATCTACCGGGACAGGGGAAATGAGCAGTTCTTC.

This chain connects TRBV2 to TRBJ2-3, with D perhaps being TRBD1 or TRBD2 (5 bases each). The CDR3 contains 15 residues. With 4 bases removed from V and 0 bases from J, the gap between germline ends came to 11 bases. Looked up from germline, CDR1 is SNHLY and CDR2 is FYNNEI. DNA of the CDR3: TGTGCCAGCAGTGTCCGGGACCTAAGCACAGATACGCAGTATTTT. Translating gives CASSVRDLSTDTQYF.

This rearrangement joins TRBV14 to TRBJ1-1; D is perhaps TRBD1 (5 bases). This CDR3 has 15 residues. Trimming removed 3 bases from V and 4 bases from J, with 15 bases in between. Looked up from germline, CDR1 is SGHDN and CDR2 is FVKESK. CDR3 DNA sequence: TGTGCCAGCAGCCAGGGGGGTGTTGTCGGCACTGAAGCTTTCTTT. Residues: CASSQGGVVGTEAFF.

The chain links TRBV5-4 to TRBJ2-3, with 8 bases matching TRBD2. The CDR3 has 14 amino acids. The junction had 6 bases not matched to a gene; V was cut back by 5 bases and J by 4 bases. CDR1 is SGHNT, CDR2 YYREEE, per germline (reference sequence). The CDR3 sequence: CASSFREGPDTQYF. CDR3 in DNA: TGTGCCAGCAGTTTCCGGGAGGGCCCAGATACGCAGTATTTT.